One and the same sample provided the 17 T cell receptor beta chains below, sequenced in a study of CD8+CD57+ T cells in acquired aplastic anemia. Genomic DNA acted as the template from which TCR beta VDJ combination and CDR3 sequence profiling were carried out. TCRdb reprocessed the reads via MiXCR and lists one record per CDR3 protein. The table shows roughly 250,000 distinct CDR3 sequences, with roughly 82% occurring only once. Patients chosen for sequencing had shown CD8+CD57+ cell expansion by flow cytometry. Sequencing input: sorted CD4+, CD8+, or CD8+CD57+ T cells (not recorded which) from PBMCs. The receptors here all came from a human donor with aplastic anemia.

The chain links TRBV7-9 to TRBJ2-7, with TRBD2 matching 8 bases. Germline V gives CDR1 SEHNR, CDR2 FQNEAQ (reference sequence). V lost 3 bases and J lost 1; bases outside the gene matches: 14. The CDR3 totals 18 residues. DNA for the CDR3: TGTGCCAGCAGCTTTGCGGGAGGCGCGGCAGCCCAGTCCTACGAGCAGTACGTC. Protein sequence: CASSFAGGAAAQSYEQYV.

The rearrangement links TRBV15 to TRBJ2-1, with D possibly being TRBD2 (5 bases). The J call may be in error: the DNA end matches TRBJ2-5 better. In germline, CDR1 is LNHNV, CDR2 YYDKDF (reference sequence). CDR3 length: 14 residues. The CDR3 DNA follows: TGTGCCACCAGCGGCCGGTGCCTAGCCTACAACCAGTACTTC. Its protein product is CATSGRCLAYNQYF.

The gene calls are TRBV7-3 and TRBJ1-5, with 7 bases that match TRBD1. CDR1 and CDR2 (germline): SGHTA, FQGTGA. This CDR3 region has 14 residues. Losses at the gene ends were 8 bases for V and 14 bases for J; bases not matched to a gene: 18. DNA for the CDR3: TGTGCCAGCCAGAGAGGCAGGGGGAATCAGCCTAAGCATTTT. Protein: CASQRGRGNQPKHF.

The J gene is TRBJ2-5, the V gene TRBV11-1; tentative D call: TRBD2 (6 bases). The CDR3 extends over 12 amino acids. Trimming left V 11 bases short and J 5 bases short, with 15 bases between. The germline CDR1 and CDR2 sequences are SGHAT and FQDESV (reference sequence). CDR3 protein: CAVIGGVETQYF. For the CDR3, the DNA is TGTGCCGTTATCGGGGGTGTGGAGACCCAGTACTTC. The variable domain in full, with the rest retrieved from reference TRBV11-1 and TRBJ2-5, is EAEVAQSPRYKITEKSQAVAFWCDPISGHATLYWYRQILGQGPELLVQFQDESVVDDSQLPKDRFSAERLKGVDSTLKIQPAELGDSAMYLCAVIGGVETQYFGPGTRLLVL.

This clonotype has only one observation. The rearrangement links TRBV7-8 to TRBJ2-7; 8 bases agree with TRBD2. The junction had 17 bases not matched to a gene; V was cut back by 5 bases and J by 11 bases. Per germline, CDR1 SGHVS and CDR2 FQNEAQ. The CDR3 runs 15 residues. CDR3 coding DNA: TGTGCCAGCAGCGTCTCGGCGGGAGGACCCTACAATGAGTACTTC. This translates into CASSVSAGGPYNEYF. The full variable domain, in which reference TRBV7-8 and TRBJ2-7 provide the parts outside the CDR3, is GAGVSQSPRYKVAKRGQDVALRCDPISGHVSLFWYQQALGQGPEFLTYFQNEAQLDKSGLPSDRFFAERPEGSVSTLKIQRTQQEDSAVYLCASSVSAGGPYNEYFGPGTRLTVT.

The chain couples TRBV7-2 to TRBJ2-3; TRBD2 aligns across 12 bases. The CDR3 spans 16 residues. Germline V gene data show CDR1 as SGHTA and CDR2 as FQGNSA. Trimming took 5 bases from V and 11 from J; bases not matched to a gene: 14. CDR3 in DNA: TGTGCCAGCAGCCGGACTAGCGGGGCCGGAGATACGCAGCAGTATTTT. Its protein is CASSRTSGAGDTQQYF. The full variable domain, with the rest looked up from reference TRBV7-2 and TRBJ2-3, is GAGVSQSPSNKVTEKGKDVELRCDPISGHTALYWYRQSLGQGLEFLIYFQGNSAPDKSGLPSDRFSAERTGGSVSTLTIQRTQQEDSAVYLCASSRTSGAGDTQQYFGPGTRLTVL.

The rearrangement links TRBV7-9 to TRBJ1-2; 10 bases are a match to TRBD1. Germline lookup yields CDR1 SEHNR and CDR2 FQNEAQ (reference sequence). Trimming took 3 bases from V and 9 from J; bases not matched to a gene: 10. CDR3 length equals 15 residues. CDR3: CASSLTGGSDHCYTF. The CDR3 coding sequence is TGTGCCAGCAGCTTGACAGGGGGCTCCGACCATTGCTACACCTTC.

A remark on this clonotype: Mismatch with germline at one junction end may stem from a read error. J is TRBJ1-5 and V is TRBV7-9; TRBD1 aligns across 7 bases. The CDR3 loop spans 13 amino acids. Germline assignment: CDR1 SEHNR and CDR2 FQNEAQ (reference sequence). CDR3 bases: TGTGCCAGCAGCCATACAGGGGCTCGGGGCTACACCTTT. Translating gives CASSHTGARGYTF.

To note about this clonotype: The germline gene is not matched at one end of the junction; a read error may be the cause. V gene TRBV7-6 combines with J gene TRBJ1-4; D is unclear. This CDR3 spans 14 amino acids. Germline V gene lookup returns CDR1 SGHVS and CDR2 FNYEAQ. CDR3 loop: CARSIVSTNEKLFF. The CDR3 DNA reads TGTGCCCGCAGCATAGTCTCAACTAATGAAAAGCTGTTTTTT.

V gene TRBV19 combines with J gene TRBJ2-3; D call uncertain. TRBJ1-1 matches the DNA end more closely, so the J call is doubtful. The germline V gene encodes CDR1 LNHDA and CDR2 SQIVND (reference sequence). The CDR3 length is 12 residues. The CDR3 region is CASSMGVDAAFF. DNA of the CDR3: TGTGCCAGTAGTATGGGAGTAGATGCAGCTTTCTTT.

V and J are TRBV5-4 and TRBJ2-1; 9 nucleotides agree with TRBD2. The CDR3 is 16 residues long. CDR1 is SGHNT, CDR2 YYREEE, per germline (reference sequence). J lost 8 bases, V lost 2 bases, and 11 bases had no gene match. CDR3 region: CASSLVGSGGSDEQFF. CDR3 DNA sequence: TGTGCCAGCAGCTTAGTGGGAAGCGGGGGGAGCGATGAGCAGTTCTTC. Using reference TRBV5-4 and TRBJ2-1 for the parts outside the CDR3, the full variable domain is ETGVTQSPTHLIKTRGQQVTLRCSSQSGHNTVSWYQQALGQGPQFIFQYYREEENGRGNFPPRFSGLQFPNYSSELNVNALELDDSALYLCASSLVGSGGSDEQFFGPGTRLTVL.

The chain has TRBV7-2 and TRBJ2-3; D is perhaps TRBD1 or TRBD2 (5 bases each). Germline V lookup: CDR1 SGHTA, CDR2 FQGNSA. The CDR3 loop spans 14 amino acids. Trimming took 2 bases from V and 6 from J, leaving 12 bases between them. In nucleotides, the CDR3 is TGTGCCAGCAGCTTATGGGGACGCCCCGATACGCAGTATTTT. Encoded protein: CASSLWGRPDTQYF.

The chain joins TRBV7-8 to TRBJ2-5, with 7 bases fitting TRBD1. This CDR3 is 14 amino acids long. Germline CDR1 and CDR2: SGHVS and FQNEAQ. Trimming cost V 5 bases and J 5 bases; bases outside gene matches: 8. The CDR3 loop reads CASSTPGGPETQYF. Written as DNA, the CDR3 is TGTGCCAGCAGCACACCAGGGGGTCCCGAGACCCAGTACTTC.

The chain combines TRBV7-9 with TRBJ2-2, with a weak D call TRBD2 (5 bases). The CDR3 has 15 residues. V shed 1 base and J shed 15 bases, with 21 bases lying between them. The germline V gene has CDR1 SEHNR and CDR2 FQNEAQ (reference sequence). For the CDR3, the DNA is TGTGCCAGCAGCTTAGTACCCGGGGTGCTGTTTTTTGTGTTTTTT. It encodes CASSLVPGVLFFVFF.

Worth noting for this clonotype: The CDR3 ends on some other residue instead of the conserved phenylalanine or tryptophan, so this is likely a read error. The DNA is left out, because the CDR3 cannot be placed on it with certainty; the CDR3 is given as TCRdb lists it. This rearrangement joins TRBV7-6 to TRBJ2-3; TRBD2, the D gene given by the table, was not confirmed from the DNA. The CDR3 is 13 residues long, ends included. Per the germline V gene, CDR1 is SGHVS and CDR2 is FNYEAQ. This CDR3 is CASSVGETQTQDP.

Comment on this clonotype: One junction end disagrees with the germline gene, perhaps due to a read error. As DNA, the CDR3 is TGTGCCAGCACCTTAGGGACAGGGGGCATTTACGAGCAGTACTTC. Translation gives CASTLGTGGIYEQYF. The rearrangement joins TRBV11-2 to TRBJ2-7, with 12 positions matching TRBD1. The CDR3 consists of 15 residues. CDR1 SGHAT and CDR2 FQNNGV come from the germline V gene.

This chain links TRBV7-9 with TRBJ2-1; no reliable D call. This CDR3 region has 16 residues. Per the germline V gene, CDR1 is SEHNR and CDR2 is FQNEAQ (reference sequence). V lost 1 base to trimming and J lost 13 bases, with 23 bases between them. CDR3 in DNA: TGTGCCAGCAGCTTAGTGCAAGGAGATAATTCACCCCTCCAGTTCTTC. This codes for CASSLVQGDNSPLQFF.